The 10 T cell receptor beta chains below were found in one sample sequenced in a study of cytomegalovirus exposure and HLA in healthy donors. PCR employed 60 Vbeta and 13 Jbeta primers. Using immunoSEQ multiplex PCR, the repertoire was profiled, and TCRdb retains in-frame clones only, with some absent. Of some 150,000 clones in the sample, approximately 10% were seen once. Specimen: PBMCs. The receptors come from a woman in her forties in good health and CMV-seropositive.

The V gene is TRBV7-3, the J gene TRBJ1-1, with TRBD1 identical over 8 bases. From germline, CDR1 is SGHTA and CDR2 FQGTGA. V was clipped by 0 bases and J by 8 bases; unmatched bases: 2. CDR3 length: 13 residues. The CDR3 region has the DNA TGTGCCAGCAGCTTAACTAGGGACAGGGAAGCTTTCTTT. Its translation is CASSLTRDREAFF.

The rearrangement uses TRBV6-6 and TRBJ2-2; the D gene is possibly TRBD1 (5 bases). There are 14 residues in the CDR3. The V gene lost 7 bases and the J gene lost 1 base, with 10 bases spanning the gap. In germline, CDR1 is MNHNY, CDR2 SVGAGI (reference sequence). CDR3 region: CASTDRLNTGELFF. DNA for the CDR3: TGTGCCAGCACCGACAGACTGAACACCGGGGAGCTGTTTTTT.

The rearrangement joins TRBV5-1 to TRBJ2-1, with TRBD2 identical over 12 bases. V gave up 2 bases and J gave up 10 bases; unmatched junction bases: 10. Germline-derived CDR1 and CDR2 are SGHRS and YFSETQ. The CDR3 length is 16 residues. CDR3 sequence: CASSFGLAGGLSEQFF. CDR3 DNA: TGCGCCAGCAGCTTTGGCCTAGCGGGGGGGCTCAGCGAGCAGTTCTTC. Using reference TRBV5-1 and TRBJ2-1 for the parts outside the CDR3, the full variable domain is KAGVTQTPRYLIKTRGQQVTLSCSPISGHRSVSWYQQTPGQGLQFLFEYFSETQRNKGNFPGRFSGRQFSNSRSEMNVSTLELGDSALYLCASSFGLAGGLSEQFFGPGTRLTVL.

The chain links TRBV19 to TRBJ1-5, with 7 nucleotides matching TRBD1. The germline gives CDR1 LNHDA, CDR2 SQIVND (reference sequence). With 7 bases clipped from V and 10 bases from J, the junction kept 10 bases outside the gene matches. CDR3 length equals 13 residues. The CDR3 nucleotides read TGTGCCAGTAATGGGGCAGGGGGAGGCCCCCAGCATTTT. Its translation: CASNGAGGGPQHF.

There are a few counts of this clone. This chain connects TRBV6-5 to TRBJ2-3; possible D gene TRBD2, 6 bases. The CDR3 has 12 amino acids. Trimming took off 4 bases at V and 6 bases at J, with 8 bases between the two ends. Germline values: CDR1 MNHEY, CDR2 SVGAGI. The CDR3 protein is CASSFGGDTQYF. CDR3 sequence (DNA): TGTGCCAGCAGTTTTGGGGGGGATACGCAGTATTTT.

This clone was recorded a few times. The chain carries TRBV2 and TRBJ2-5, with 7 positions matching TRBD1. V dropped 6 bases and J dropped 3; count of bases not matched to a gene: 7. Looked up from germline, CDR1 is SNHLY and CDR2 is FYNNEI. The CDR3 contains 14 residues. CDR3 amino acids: CASRLGTVEETQYF. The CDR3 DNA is TGTGCCAGCAGGTTGGGGACAGTAGAAGAGACCCAGTACTTC.

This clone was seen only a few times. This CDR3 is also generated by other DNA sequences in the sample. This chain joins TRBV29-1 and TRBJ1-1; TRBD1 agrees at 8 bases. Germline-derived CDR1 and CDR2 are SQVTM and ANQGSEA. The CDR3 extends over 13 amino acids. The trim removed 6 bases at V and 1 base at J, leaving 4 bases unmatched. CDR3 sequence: CSVATGGNTEAFF. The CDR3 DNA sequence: TGCAGCGTGGCCACAGGGGGGAACACTGAAGCTTTCTTT.

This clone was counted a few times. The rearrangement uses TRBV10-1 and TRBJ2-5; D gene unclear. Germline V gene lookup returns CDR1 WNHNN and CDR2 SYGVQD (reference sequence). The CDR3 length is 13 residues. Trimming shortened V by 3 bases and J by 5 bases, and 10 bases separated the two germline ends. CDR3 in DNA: TGCGCCAGCAGTGAAAAGCCCCTGGAGACCCAGTACTTC. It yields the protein CASSEKPLETQYF.

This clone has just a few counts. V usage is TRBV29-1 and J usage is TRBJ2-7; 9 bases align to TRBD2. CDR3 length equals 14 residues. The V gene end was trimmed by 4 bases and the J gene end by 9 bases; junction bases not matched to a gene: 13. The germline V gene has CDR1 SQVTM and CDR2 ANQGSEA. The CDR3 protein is CSVAGLAGVSGQYF. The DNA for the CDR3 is TGCAGCGTTGCGGGATTAGCGGGGGTATCGGGGCAGTACTTC.

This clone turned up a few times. CDR3 nucleotides: TGTGCCAGCAGTGGGTATATCGGGGACAGCACCGGGTATGGCTACACCTTC. Translation gives CASSGYIGDSTGYGYTF. V and J are TRBV7-9 and TRBJ1-2, with 7 bases aligning to TRBD1. V lost 6 bases and J lost 5; bases outside the gene matches: 18. The CDR3 sequence is 17 residues long. The germline V gene encodes CDR1 SEHNR and CDR2 FQNEAQ (reference sequence).